These 20 T cell receptor beta chains were all obtained from the same sample, sequenced in a study of T cell responses to AZD1222 COVID-19 vaccine. The data were produced by immunoSEQ multiplex PCR, yet TCRdb's version contains in-frame clones alone and is incomplete. The sample lists 150,000 to 180,000 clones, 86% seen once, with 5.5% in the top ten. Sequencing was performed on peripheral blood, taken on day 0 of MenACWY control vaccination. All receptors come from an adult in good health.

This clone was detected only a few times. V and J are TRBV11-2 and TRBJ1-2; D uncertain. The CDR3 loop spans 19 amino acids. Germline V CDR1 and CDR2: SGHAT, FQNNGV. Between the trimmed V and J ends, which lost 1 base and 2 bases, there was a span of 23 bases. The CDR3 nucleotides read TGTGCCAGCAGCTTAGTTCGGTCGGGTAGAGGGTCTGGGAACTATGGCTACACCTTC. This codes for CASSLVRSGRGSGNYGYTF.

The rearrangement uses TRBV5-1 and TRBJ2-1; possibly TRBD2 for D (5 bases). The CDR3 has 16 residues. V was pared by 4 bases and J by 0 bases, with 14 bases between. Germline CDR1 reads SGHRS; CDR2 reads YFSETQ. The CDR3 here is CASSPERRSSYNEQFF. DNA for the CDR3: TGCGCCAGCAGCCCGGAGCGGAGAAGCTCCTACAATGAGCAGTTCTTC.

The genes are TRBV5-1 and TRBJ1-1, with 10 nucleotides matching TRBD1. With V trimmed by 3 bases and J by 6 bases, 5 bases remained unmatched. The germline V gene has CDR1 SGHRS and CDR2 YFSETQ. The CDR3 extends over 14 amino acids. CDR3: CASSSGQGYSEAFF. The CDR3 region has the DNA TGCGCCAGCAGCTCGGGACAGGGGTACTCTGAAGCTTTCTTT.

This chain connects TRBV6-6 to TRBJ1-2, with TRBD1 matching over 9 bases. The germline CDR1 and CDR2 sequences are MNHNY and SVGAGI (reference sequence). Trimming removed 0 bases from V and 5 bases from J; junction bases left unmatched: 7. The CDR3 sequence is 16 residues long. CDR3 in amino acids: CASSYSGTGQSYGYTF. CDR3 coding DNA: TGTGCCAGCAGTTACTCGGGGACAGGGCAATCTTATGGCTACACCTTC.

This chain joins TRBV6-5 and TRBJ2-7; possibly TRBD1 or TRBD2 for D (5 bases each). V was pared by 6 bases and J by 0 bases, with 9 bases between. The CDR3 covers 13 residues. Germline loops: CDR1 MNHEY, CDR2 SVGAGI. This CDR3 is CASSPGSSYEQYV. The CDR3 DNA follows: TGTGCCAGCAGCCCAGGGAGCTCCTACGAGCAGTACGTC.

This chain joins TRBV6-5 and TRBJ1-1, with a possible D match to TRBD1 (6 bases). The CDR3 has 13 residues. With 0 bases removed from V and 8 bases from J, the gap between germline ends came to 10 bases. CDR1 MNHEY and CDR2 SVGAGI come from the germline V gene. CDR3 sequence: CASSYSFRGEAFF. CDR3 DNA: TGTGCCAGCAGTTACTCGTTCAGGGGAGAAGCTTTCTTT.

V is TRBV12-3 or TRBV12-4 and J is TRBJ2-7; no clear D gene. Trimming took 3 bases from V and 3 from J, leaving 3 bases between them. The CDR3 runs to 11 residues. The CDR3 region is CASSLIYEQYF. Here the CDR3 DNA reads TGTGCCAGCAGTTTGATCTACGAGCAGTACTTC.

V is TRBV19 and J is TRBJ1-5; D not certain. Germline assignment: CDR1 LNHDA and CDR2 SQIVND (reference sequence). The CDR3 totals 12 residues. The V gene lost 1 base and the J gene lost 7 bases, with 5 bases spanning the gap. The DNA for the CDR3 is TGTGCCAGTAGTATAGGAGGACAGCCCCAGCATTTT. This codes for CASSIGGQPQHF.

V usage is TRBV21-1 and J usage is TRBJ1-4. TRBV21-1 counts as a pseudogene. The CDR3 spans 14 residues. This CDR3 reads CASSIVENPEKLFF. Written as DNA, the CDR3 is TGTGCCAGCAGCATAGTCGAGAATCCGGAAAAACTGTTTTTT.

The chain uses TRBV4-3 and TRBJ2-7; D not resolved. The CDR3 has 16 residues. Per the germline V gene, CDR1 is LGHNA and CDR2 is YSLEER. The V gene lost 0 bases and the J gene lost 7 bases, with 19 bases spanning the gap. CDR3 in amino acids: CASSQDRFSVPGEQYF. DNA for the CDR3: TGCGCCAGCAGCCAAGATCGGTTTTCGGTCCCTGGAGAGCAGTACTTC.

The chain employs TRBV7-2 and TRBJ1-6; possible D gene TRBD1, 6 bases. The V end lost 6 bases, the J end lost 0 bases, and 12 bases lay between the germline ends. Germline lookup yields CDR1 SGHTA and CDR2 FQGNSA. The CDR3 totals 16 residues. The CDR3: CASRDRLSSYNSPLHF. CDR3 in DNA: TGTGCCAGCAGGGACAGACTGAGCTCCTATAATTCACCCCTCCACTTT.

The chain employs TRBV9 and TRBJ2-6, with 9 nucleotides matching TRBD1. This CDR3 comprises 17 residues. CDR1 and CDR2 from the germline V gene are SGDLS and YYNGEE. V shed 4 bases and J 0 bases; nucleotides not matched to a gene: 5. The CDR3 loop is CASSFQTGGSGANVLTF. The CDR3 region has the DNA TGTGCCAGCAGCTTTCAGACAGGGGGCTCTGGGGCCAACGTCCTGACTTTC. Drawing the rest from reference TRBV9 and TRBJ2-6, the complete variable domain is DSGVTQTPKHLITATGQRVTLRCSPRSGDLSVYWYQQSLDQGLQFLIQYYNGEERAKGNILERFSAQQFPDLHSELNLSSLELGDSALYFCASSFQTGGSGANVLTFGAGSRLTVL.

This clone was detected ten times or more. This rearrangement joins TRBV3-1 (or the pseudogene TRBV3-2) to TRBJ1-1; the D gene is possibly TRBD1 (5 bases). Looked up from germline, CDR1 is LGHDT and CDR2 is YNNKEL (reference sequence). The CDR3 sequence is 16 residues long. Trimming removed 2 bases from V and 5 bases from J, with 18 bases in between. DNA of the CDR3: TGTGCCAGCAGCCAACATTCTCGGGGCTGGAGGACTGAAGCTTTCTTT. This sequence encodes CASSQHSRGWRTEAFF.

This clone was observed a few times. This sequence joins TRBV10-2 and TRBJ1-3; no definite D call. CDR1 is WSHSY and CDR2 is SAAADI in the germline V gene. Trimming stripped 7 bases from V and 3 bases from J, with 13 bases between. The CDR3 is made up of 14 amino acids. The CDR3 coding sequence is TGCGCCAGCAAGGTCGGCCAGAATGGAAACACCATATATTTT. This codes for CASKVGQNGNTIYF.

The chain has TRBV11-2 and TRBJ2-3, with 9 bases that match TRBD2. CDR3 length equals 16 residues. CDR1 SGHAT and CDR2 FQNNGV come from the germline V gene. V lost 1 base to trimming and J lost 6 bases; unmatched junction nucleotides: 8. The CDR3 spells CASSLGGLALGDTQYF. The CDR3 DNA follows: TGTGCCAGCAGCTTAGGGGGACTAGCTCTGGGGGATACGCAGTATTTT.

The rearrangement joins TRBV20-1 to TRBJ2-1, with 7 bases lining up with TRBD2. Unmatched junction bases numbered 8, after V lost 3 bases and J lost 3 bases. CDR1 DFQATT and CDR2 SNEGSKA come from the germline V gene (reference sequence). This CDR3 contains 15 residues. CDR3 in DNA: TGCAGTGCTAGTAGTGCTAGCGGACGCTACAATGAGCAGTTCTTC. This translates into CSASSASGRYNEQFF.

V and J are TRBV4-1 and TRBJ1-1; D is unclear. The CDR3 runs 16 residues. Germline-derived CDR1 and CDR2 are MGHRA and YSYEKL. Trimming shortened V by 2 bases and J by 1 base, and 14 bases separated the two germline ends. CDR3 DNA sequence: TGCGCCAGCAGCCAAACACTACTTCGAGGGAACACTGAAGCTTTCTTT. It translates to CASSQTLLRGNTEAFF.

The chain joins TRBV5-5 to TRBJ1-5, with 9 bases matching TRBD1. The V gene's germline CDR1 is SGHKS and CDR2 YYEKEE (reference sequence). J lost 6 bases, V lost 4 bases, and 8 bases had no gene match. The CDR3 runs 15 residues. CDR3 residues: CASSPTGQGLQPQHF. As DNA, the CDR3 is TGTGCCAGCAGCCCGACGGGACAGGGTCTTCAGCCCCAGCATTTT.

This chain connects TRBV4-2 to TRBJ2-1; the D gene is possibly TRBD1 (5 bases). Germline CDR1 and CDR2: LGHNA and YNFKEQ. There are 16 residues in the CDR3. Trimming stripped 7 bases from V and 0 bases from J, with 16 bases between. The CDR3 sequence is CASTKGAESSYNEQFF. Here the CDR3 DNA reads TGTGCCAGCACTAAAGGGGCGGAAAGCTCCTACAATGAGCAGTTCTTC.

The chain combines TRBV7-2 with TRBJ1-4, with TRBD1 as a possible D gene (6 bases). V lost 5 bases and J 7 bases, leaving 17 bases between the germline ends. Germline V gives CDR1 SGHTA, CDR2 FQGNSA. The CDR3 totals 15 residues. The DNA for the CDR3 is TGTGCCAGCAGCCGGCAAGGGGGGGCGGGTGAAAAACTGTTTTTT. As protein: CASSRQGGAGEKLFF.